This record concerns one TCR beta chain sequence. The entry originates in a study of technical replicates of blood from a few donors. Sequencing was performed with immunoSEQ multiplex PCR; in TCRdb, only in-frame clones are kept and a portion is missing. The data show about 13,000 clones, 86% seen once. This CDR3 region has 19 residues. The germline V gene has CDR1 SGHAT and CDR2 FQNNGV. The V and J ends lost 0 bases and 3 bases, in that order; junction bases with no gene match: 13. This chain uses TRBV11-2 with TRBJ2-1; TRBD2 aligns across 8 bases. Specimen: PBMCs. The TCR sequence derives from a human donor in good health. The DNA of the CDR3 is TGTGCCAGCAGCTTAGACGTTACCTTAGCGGGATGGGGCTACAATGAGCAGTTCTTC. This sequence encodes CASSLDVTLAGWGYNEQFF.